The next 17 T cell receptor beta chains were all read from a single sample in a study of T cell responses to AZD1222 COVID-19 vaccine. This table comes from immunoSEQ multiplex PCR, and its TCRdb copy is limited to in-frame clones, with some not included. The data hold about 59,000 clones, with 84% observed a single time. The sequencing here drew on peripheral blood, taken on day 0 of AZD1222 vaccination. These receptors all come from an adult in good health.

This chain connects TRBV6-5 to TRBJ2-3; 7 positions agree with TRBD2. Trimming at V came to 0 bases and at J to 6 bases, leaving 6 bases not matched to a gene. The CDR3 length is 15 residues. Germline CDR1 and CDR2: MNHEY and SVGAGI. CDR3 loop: CASSYSRRELDTQYF. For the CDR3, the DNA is TGTGCCAGCAGTTACTCTAGGCGGGAGTTGGATACGCAGTATTTT.

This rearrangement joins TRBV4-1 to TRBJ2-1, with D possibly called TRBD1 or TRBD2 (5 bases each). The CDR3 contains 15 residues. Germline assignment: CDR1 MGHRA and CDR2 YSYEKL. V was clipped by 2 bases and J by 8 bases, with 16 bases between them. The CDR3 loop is CASSQSLGPWHEQFF. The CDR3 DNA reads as TGCGCCAGCAGCCAATCACTGGGACCTTGGCATGAGCAGTTCTTC.

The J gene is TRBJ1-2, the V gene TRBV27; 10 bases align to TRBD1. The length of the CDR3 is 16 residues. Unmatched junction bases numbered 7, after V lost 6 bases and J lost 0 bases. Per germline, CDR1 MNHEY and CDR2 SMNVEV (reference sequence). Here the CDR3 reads CASRPTGGVPNYGYTF. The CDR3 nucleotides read TGTGCCAGCAGGCCGACAGGGGGCGTGCCTAACTATGGCTACACCTTC.

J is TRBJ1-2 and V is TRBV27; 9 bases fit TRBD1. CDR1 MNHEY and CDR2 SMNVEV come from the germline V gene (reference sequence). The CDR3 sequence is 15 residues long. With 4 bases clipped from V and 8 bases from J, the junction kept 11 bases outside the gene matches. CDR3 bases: TGTGCCAGCAGTTATAATTGGGACAGGGCTCGGGGCTACACCTTC. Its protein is CASSYNWDRARGYTF.

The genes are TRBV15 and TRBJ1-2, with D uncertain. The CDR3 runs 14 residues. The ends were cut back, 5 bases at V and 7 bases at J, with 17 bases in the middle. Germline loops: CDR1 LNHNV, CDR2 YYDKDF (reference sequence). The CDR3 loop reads CATSPRTGFRGYTF. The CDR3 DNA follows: TGTGCCACCAGCCCCAGGACCGGTTTTCGTGGCTACACCTTC.

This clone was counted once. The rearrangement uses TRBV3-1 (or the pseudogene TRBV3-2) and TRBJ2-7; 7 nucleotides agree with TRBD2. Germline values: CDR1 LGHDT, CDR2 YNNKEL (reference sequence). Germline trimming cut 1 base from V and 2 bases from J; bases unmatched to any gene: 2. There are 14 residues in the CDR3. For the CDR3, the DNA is TGTGCCAGCAGCCAAGGGGGGGGAGCCTACGAGCAGTACTTC. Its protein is CASSQGGGAYEQYF.

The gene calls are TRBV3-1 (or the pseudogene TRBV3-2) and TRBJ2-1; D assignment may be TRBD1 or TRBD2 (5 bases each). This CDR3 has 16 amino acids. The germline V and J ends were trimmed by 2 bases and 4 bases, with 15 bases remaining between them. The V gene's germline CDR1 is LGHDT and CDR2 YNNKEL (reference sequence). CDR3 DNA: TGTGCCAGCAGCCAACCACCGGGACCCCCATACAATGAGCAGTTCTTC. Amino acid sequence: CASSQPPGPPYNEQFF.

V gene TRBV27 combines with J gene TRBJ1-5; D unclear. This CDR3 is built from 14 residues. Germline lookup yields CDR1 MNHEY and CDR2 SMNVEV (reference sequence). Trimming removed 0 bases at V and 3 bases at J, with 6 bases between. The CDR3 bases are TGTGCCAGCAGTTTATCGGCCCACAATCAGCCCCAGCATTTT. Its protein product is CASSLSAHNQPQHF.

The DNA of the CDR3 is TGTGCCAGCAGTTCCCTGGCAGGGAACACTGAAGCTTTCTTT. Its protein is CASSSLAGNTEAFF. This chain links TRBV6-2 or TRBV6-3 with TRBJ1-1; D unresolved. CDR3 size: 14 residues. Trimming left V 4 bases short and J 1 base short, with 10 bases between. Germline V gene lookup returns CDR1 MNHEY and CDR2 SVGEGT.

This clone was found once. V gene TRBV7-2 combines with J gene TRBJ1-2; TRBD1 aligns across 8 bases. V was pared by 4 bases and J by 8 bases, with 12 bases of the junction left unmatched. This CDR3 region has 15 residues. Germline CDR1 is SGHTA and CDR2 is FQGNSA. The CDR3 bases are TGTGCCAGCAGCTCCCACATGGGACAGGCAGGAGGCTACACCTTC. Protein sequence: CASSSHMGQAGGYTF.

CDR3 nucleotide sequence: TGTGCCAGCAGTTATCCTTCAAGGGAGGAGGAGTTCTTC. Its protein is CASSYPSREEEFF. The chain is built from TRBV6-5 and TRBJ2-1; weak D call: TRBD2 (6 bases). The CDR3 loop spans 13 amino acids. V lost 3 bases and J 14 bases, leaving 17 bases between the germline ends. Per germline, CDR1 MNHEY and CDR2 SVGAGI.

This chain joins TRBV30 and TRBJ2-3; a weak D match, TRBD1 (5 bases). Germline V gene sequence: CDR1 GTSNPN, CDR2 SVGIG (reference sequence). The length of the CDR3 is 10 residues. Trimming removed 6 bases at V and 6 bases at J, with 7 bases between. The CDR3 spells CACKGDTQYF. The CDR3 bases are TGTGCCTGTAAGGGGGATACGCAGTATTTT.

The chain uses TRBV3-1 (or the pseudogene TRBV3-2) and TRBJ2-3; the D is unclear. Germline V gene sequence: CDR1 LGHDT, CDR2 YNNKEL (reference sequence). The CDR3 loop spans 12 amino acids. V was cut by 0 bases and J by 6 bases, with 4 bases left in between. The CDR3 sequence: CASSQDRDTQYF. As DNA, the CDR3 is TGTGCCAGCAGCCAAGACCGGGATACGCAGTATTTT.

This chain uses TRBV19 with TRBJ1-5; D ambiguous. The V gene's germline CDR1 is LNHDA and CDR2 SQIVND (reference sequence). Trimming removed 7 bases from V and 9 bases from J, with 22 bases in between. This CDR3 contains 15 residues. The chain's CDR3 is CASIMGPAVKMPQHF. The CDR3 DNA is TGTGCCAGTATAATGGGTCCGGCGGTGAAGATGCCCCAGCATTTT. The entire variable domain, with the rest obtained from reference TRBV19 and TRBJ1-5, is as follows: DGGITQSPKYLFRKEGQNVTLSCEQNLNHDAMYWYRQDPGQGLRLIYYSQIVNDFQKGDIAEGYSVSREKKESFPLTVTSAQKNPTAFYLCASIMGPAVKMPQHFGDGTRLSIL.

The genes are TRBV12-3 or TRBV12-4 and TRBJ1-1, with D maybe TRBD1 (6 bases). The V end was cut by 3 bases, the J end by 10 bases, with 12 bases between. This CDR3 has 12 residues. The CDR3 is CASSFHRVGAFF. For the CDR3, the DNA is TGTGCCAGCAGTTTTCACAGGGTCGGAGCTTTCTTT.

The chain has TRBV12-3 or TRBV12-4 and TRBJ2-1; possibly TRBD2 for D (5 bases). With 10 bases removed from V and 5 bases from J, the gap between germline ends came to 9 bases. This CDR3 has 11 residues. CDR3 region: CATRADNEQFF. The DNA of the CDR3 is TGTGCCACTCGAGCGGACAATGAGCAGTTCTTC.

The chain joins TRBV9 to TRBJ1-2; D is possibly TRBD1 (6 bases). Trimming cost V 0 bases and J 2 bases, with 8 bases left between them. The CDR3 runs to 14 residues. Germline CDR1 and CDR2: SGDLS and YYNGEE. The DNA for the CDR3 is TGTGCCAGCAGCGTAGGGGACACCAACTATGGCTACACCTTC. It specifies CASSVGDTNYGYTF. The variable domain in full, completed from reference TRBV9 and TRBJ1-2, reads DSGVTQTPKHLITATGQRVTLRCSPRSGDLSVYWYQQSLDQGLQFLIQYYNGEERAKGNILERFSAQQFPDLHSELNLSSLELGDSALYFCASSVGDTNYGYTFGSGTRLTVV.